The 2 T cell receptor beta chains below come from one sample, sequenced in a study of neurological immune-mediated disorders. TCRdb redid the calling of the 5' RACE reads with MiXCR, one entry per CDR3 protein. The repertoire consists of 75,000 to 90,000 distinct CDR3 sequences, with about a tenth occurring once and the leading ten covering under 2%. The sample consisted of PBMCs. These receptors were taken from a man aged 35-49 years in good health.

This clonotype was observed many times. This rearrangement joins TRBV10-3 to TRBJ2-3; no reliable D call. The CDR3 is made up of 11 amino acids. From germline, CDR1 is ENHRY and CDR2 SYGVKD. V lost 10 bases and J 3 bases, leaving 8 bases between the germline ends. The CDR3 loop reads CATQTTDTQYF. The CDR3 DNA reads as TGTGCCACCCAGACGACAGATACGCAGTATTTT.

The table lists this clonotype with a count of one. This rearrangement joins TRBV12-3 or TRBV12-4 to TRBJ1-3; D ambiguous. This CDR3 contains 16 residues. The V and J ends lost 10 bases and 0 bases respectively, with 19 bases between them. DNA for the CDR3: TGTGCCAACAGCCCGCGGACCGTAGTCTCTGGAAACACCATATATTTT. Amino acids: CANSPRTVVSGNTIYF.